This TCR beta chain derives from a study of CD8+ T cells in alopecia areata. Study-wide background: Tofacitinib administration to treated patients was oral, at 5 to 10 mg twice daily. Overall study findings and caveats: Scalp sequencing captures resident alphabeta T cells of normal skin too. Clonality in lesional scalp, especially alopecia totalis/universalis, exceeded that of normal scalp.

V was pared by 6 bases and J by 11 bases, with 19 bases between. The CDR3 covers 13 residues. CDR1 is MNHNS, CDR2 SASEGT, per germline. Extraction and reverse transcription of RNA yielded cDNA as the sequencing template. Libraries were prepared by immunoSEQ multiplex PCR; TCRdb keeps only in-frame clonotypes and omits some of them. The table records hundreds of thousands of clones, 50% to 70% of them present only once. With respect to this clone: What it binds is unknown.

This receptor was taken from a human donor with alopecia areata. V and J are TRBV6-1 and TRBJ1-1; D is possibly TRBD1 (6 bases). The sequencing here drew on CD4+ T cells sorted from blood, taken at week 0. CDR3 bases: TGTGCCAGCAGCACAAGGGCGGGGACACGGGCTTTCTTT. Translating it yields CASSTRAGTRAFF.